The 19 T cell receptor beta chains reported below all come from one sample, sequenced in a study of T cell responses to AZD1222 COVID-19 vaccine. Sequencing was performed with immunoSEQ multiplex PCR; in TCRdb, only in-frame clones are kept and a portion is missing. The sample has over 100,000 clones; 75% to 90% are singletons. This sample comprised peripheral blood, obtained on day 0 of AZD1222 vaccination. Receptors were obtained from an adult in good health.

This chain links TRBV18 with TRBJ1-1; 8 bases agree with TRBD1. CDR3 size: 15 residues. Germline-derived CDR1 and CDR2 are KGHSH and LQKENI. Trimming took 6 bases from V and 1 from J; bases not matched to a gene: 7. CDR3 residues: CASSSSGQGNTEAFF. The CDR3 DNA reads TGTGCCAGCTCTTCCTCTGGACAGGGGAACACTGAAGCTTTCTTT.

The CDR3 loop reads CASSLQRSTDTQYF. CDR3 bases: TGTGCCAGCAGCTTGCAGCGATCCACAGATACGCAGTATTTT. The chain uses TRBV7-8 and TRBJ2-3; D is unclear. The germline gives CDR1 SGHVS, CDR2 FQNEAQ. The CDR3 contains 14 residues. Trimming removed 3 bases at V and 2 bases at J, with 9 bases between.

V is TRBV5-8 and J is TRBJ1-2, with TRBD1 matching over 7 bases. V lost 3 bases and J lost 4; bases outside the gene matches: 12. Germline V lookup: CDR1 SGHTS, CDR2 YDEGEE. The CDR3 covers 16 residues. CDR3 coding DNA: TGTGCCAGCAGCTACGGGGGGACAGTGCTCGTCTATGGCTACACCTTC. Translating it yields CASSYGGTVLVYGYTF.

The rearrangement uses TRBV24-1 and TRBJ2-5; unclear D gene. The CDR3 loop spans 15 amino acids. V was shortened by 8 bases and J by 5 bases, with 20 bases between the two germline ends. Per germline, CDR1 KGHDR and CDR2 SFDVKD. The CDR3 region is CATTPCRAHGETQYF. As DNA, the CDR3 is TGTGCCACCACTCCATGCCGGGCCCACGGGGAGACCCAGTACTTC.

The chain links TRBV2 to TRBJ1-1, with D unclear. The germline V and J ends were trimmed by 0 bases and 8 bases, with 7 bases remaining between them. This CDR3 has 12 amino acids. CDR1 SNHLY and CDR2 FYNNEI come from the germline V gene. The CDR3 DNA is TGTGCCAGCAGTGAAGCAGCAGTGGAAGCTTTCTTT. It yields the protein CASSEAAVEAFF.

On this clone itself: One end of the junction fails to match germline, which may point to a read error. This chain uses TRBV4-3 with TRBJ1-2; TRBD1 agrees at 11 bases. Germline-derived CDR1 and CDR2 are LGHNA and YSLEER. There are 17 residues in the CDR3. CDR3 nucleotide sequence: TGCGCCAGCAGTCGAAACCGGGACAGGGGGAATAGGCGGGTGGACCCCTTC. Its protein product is CASSRNRDRGNRRVDPF.

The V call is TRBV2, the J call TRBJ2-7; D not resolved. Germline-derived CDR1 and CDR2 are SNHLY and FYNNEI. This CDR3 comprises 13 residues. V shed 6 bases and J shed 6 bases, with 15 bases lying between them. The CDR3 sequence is CASRETPSSEQYF. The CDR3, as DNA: TGTGCCAGCAGAGAAACCCCAAGTTCCGAGCAGTACTTC.

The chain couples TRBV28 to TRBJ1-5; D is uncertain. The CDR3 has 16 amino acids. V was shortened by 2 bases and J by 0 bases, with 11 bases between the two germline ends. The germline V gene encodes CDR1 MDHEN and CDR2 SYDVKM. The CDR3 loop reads CASSLELIYSNQPQHF. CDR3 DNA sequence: TGTGCCAGCAGTTTAGAGCTGATCTATAGCAATCAGCCCCAGCATTTT.

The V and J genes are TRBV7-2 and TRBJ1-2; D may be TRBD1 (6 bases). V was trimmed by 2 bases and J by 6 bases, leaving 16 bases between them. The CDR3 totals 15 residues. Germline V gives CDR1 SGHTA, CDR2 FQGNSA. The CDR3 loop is CASSLRVGGGNGYTF. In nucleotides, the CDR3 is TGTGCCAGCAGCTTACGAGTGGGAGGGGGTAATGGCTACACCTTC.

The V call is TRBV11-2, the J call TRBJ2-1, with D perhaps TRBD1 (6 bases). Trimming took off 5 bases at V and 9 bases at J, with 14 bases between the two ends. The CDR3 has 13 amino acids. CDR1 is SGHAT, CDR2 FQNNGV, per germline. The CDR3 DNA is TGTGCCAGCAGCCCCACAGGGTTGGGTGAGCAGTTCTTC. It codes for CASSPTGLGEQFF.

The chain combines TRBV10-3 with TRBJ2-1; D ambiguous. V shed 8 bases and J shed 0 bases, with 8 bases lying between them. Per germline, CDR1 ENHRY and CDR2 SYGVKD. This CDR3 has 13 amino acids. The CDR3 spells CAIGGGSYNEQFF. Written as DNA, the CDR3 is TGTGCCATCGGCGGCGGCTCCTACAATGAGCAGTTCTTC.

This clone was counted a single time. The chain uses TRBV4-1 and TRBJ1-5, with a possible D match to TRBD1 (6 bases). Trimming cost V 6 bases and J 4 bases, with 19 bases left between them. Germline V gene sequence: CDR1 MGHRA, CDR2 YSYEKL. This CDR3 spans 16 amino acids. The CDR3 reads CASSLHATGTNQPQHF. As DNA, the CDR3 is TGCGCCAGCAGTTTACACGCTACAGGGACTAATCAGCCCCAGCATTTT.

Here the CDR3 DNA reads TGCGCCAGCAGCTTCCAGCGGGGGACCCAAGAGACCCAGTACTTC. This sequence encodes CASSFQRGTQETQYF. The rearrangement links TRBV5-1 to TRBJ2-5; 8 bases map to TRBD2. V dropped 2 bases and J dropped 1; count of bases not matched to a gene: 4. Germline assignment: CDR1 SGHRS and CDR2 YFSETQ. The CDR3 has 15 residues.

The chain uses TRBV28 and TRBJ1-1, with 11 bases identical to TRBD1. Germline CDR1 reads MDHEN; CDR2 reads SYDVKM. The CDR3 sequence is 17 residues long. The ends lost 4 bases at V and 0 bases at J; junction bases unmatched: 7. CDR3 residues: CASSSRTGGPMNTEAFF. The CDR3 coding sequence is TGTGCCAGCAGTTCCCGGACAGGGGGCCCCATGAACACTGAAGCTTTCTTT.

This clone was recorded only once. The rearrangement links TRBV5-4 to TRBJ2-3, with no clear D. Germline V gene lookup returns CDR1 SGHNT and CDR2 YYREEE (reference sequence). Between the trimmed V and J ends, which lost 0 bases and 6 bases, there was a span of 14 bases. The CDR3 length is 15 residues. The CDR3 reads CASSLESASGDTQYF. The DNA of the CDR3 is TGTGCCAGCAGCTTGGAGAGCGCGTCCGGGGATACGCAGTATTTT.

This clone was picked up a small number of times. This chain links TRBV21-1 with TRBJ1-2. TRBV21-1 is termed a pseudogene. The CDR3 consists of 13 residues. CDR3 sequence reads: CASSRRDAAVYTF. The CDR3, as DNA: TGTGCCAGCAGCCGTAGGGACGCCGCGGTATACACCTTC.

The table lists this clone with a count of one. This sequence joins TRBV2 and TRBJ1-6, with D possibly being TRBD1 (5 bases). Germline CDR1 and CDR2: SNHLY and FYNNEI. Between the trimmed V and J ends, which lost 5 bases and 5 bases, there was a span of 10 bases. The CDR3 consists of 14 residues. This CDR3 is CASSLTVNNSPLHF. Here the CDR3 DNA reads TGTGCCAGCAGTTTGACAGTGAATAATTCACCCCTCCACTTT.

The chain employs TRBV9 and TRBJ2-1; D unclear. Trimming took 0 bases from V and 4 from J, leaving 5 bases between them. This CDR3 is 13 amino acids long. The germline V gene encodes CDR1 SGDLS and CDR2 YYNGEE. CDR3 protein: CASSVAGYNEQFF. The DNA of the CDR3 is TGTGCCAGCAGCGTAGCCGGGTACAATGAGCAGTTCTTC.

CDR3 sequence (DNA): TGTGCCAGCAGCTTATCCAGGAACTATGGCTACACCTTC. Its protein product is CASSLSRNYGYTF. This chain links TRBV11-2 with TRBJ1-2, with D hard to call. This CDR3 region has 13 residues. The germline V gene encodes CDR1 SGHAT and CDR2 FQNNGV. V lost 2 bases and J lost 2, with 6 bases in between.